This T cell receptor (beta chain) is from a study of blood T cell repertoires in COVID-19. Study context: The United States, Italy and Spain supplied acute and convalescent COVID-19 samples.

The CDR3 is made up of 15 amino acids. Per the germline V gene, CDR1 is MRHNA and CDR2 is SNTAGT. With 6 bases removed from V and 8 bases from J, the gap between germline ends came to 22 bases. Authors' analysis steps: The authors estimated nucleated cell counts from reference gene primer amplification. Produced via immunoSEQ multiplex PCR; TCRdb's table is partial and in-frame only. V and J calls plus clone size are reproduced from that table; the DNA served to infer D and trimming. Among about 140,000 clones listed, about 80% were seen once. Input material: peripheral blood. The sequence was obtained from a human donor in a cohort sampled during active COVID-19. V gene TRBV6-4 combines with J gene TRBJ1-2; maybe TRBD1 (6 bases). The CDR3 region is CASSLRETGSEGYTF. The CDR3 region has the DNA TGTGCCAGCAGCCTCCGTGAGACAGGCTCGGAGGGCTACACCTTC.